Listed below are T cell receptor beta chains from one sample, sequenced in a study of cytomegalovirus exposure and HLA in healthy donors. Only in-frame clones appear in the TCRdb table, and some are missing; sequencing was by immunoSEQ multiplex PCR. The sample includes fewer than 120,000 clones, more than 65% of them seen just once. The sequencing sample was made of PBMCs. The receptors were gathered from a man aged 25 to 40 in good health and CMV-seropositive. Both conserved end residues are part of each CDR3. D genes are given only for firm matches. Only some rows state a clone size, as once, few, many or a class for expanded clones.

size	length	J	D	V	DNA	CDR3
NA	12	TRBJ1-1	NA	TRBV6-6	TGTGCCAGCACCCCCGGGTCCGTGATTGCTTTCTTT	CASTPGSVIAFF
once	15	TRBJ2-3	TRBD2	TRBV30	TGTGCCTGGAGTGTAGTAGCGGGGCTAACAGATACGCAGTATTTT	CAWSVVAGLTDTQYF
once	19	TRBJ2-7	TRBD1	TRBV7-2	TGTGCCAGCAGCTTACCCCCGGGACAGGGGTTCGGAAGCTCCTACGAGCAGTACTTC	CASSLPPGQGFGSSYEQYF
NA	15	TRBJ1-4	TRBD1	TRBV19	TGTGCCAGTAGTATCACAGGGGGAACTAATGAAAAACTGTTTTTT	CASSITGGTNEKLFF
NA	15	TRBJ1-2	TRBD1	TRBV4-3	TGCGCCAGCAGCCAAGGCAGGGGGTCCTACTATGGCTACACCTTC	CASSQGRGSYYGYTF
NA	15	TRBJ2-3	NA	TRBV10-3	TGTGCCATCAGTGAGTCGGGGCAGTACACAGATACGCAGTATTTT	CAISESGQYTDTQYF
NA	14	TRBJ1-3	NA	TRBV9	TGTGCCAGCAGCCCGCTCGGGGGGGCGAACACCATATATTTT	CASSPLGGANTIYF
NA	14	TRBJ1-1	TRBD1	TRBV18	TGTGCCAGCTCAACCAAGACAGGGCCTACTGAAGCTTTCTTT	CASSTKTGPTEAFF
NA	17	TRBJ2-7	TRBD2	TRBV14	TGTGCCAGCAGCCAAGGAGAGACTAGCGGGGGACGCTACGAGCAGTACTTC	CASSQGETSGGRYEQYF
NA	13	TRBJ2-5	NA	TRBV7-8	TGTGCCAGCAGCTTAGCGGGAAATGGCGACAGGTACTTC	CASSLAGNGDRYF
NA	15	TRBJ1-1	NA	TRBV7-8	TGTGCCAGCAGCTTAGGGGCAGGTCGGTACACTGAAGCTTTCTTT	CASSLGAGRYTEAFF
NA	15	TRBJ1-5	TRBD1	TRBV10-3	TGTGCCATCAGCCCCGGTGGGGACAGAAATCAGCCCCAGCATTTT	CAISPGGDRNQPQHF
NA	15	TRBJ2-7	NA	TRBV28	TGTGCCAGCAGTCGCCGGGTCACTCTCCTTCCTGGGCAGTACTTC	CASSRRVTLLPGQYF
NA	13	TRBJ2-5	NA	TRBV13	TGTGCCAGCAGCACCGACAGACAAGAGACCCAGTACTTC	CASSTDRQETQYF
NA	15	TRBJ2-7	NA	TRBV6-5	TGTGCCAGCAGTGCGGGACAGAGCCTCTCCTACGAGCAGTACTTC	CASSAGQSLSYEQYF
NA	13	TRBJ2-5	TRBD2	TRBV7-2	TGTGCCAGCATGCGGGGGGGCACTGAGACCCAGTACTTC	CASMRGGTETQYF
NA	12	TRBJ2-3	NA	TRBV27	TGTGCCAGCAGTCTCCTCGGGGATACGCAGTATTTT	CASSLLGDTQYF
NA	17	TRBJ1-3	TRBD1	TRBV4-3	TGCGCCAGCAGCCAACTAACTACAGGGGGCTCTGGAAACACCATATATTTT	CASSQLTTGGSGNTIYF
few	14	TRBJ2-7	TRBD2	TRBV19	TGTGCCAGTAGTCTCACGGGGGGTTATGACGAGCAGTACTTC	CASSLTGGYDEQYF
NA	14	TRBJ2-5	TRBD2	TRBV7-2	TGTGCCAGCAGCGGGCGACTAGCCTCTAAGACCCAGTACTTC	CASSGRLASKTQYF
NA	16	TRBJ2-5	TRBD2	TRBV5-1	TGCGCCAGCAGCAAGACTAGCGGGGGGGCCCGGGAGACCCAGTACTTC	CASSKTSGGARETQYF
NA	14	TRBJ2-7	TRBD2	TRBV7-8	TGTGCCAGCAGCCCCTCCGGGGGGGCCCACGAGCAGTACTTC	CASSPSGGAHEQYF
NA	18	TRBJ1-3	TRBD1	TRBV7-2	TGTGCCAGCAGCTTAGCCAGTACTCGACAGGGACCTGGAAACACCATATATTTT	CASSLASTRQGPGNTIYF
NA	17	TRBJ2-5	NA	TRBV10-1	TGCGCCAGCAGTGATCGCGGGGAGATTTGGAGCCGGGAGACCCAGTACTTC	CASSDRGEIWSRETQYF
NA	16	TRBJ2-1	NA	TRBV7-9	TGTTCCAGCAGCCAACAGAGCGGGCGTAGGGGTAATGAGCAGTTCTTC	CSSSQQSGRRGNEQFF
NA	16	TRBJ2-1	TRBD2	TRBV11-1	TGTGCCAGCAGCTACCAGCGGGGCCCACTCTACAATGAGCAGTTCTTC	CASSYQRGPLYNEQFF
NA	15	TRBJ1-5	TRBD1	TRBV5-1	TGCGCCAGCAGCTTGGGTGACAGGGGTATAGGGCCCCAGCATTTT	CASSLGDRGIGPQHF
NA	15	TRBJ2-5	NA	TRBV6-6	TGTGCCAGCAGTTACTCGAGGGTCTCCGAAGGGACCCAGTACTTC	CASSYSRVSEGTQYF
few	14	TRBJ1-1	NA	TRBV10-3	TGTGCCATCAGTGATCAGGCTCCTAACACTGAAGCTTTCTTT	CAISDQAPNTEAFF
once	14	TRBJ1-2	TRBD1	TRBV15	TGTGCCACCAGCTCGGGACAGGGGGCCTATGGCTACACCTTC	CATSSGQGAYGYTF
once	15	TRBJ2-6	NA	TRBV10-3	TGTGCCGCCGTACAGGGAAACTCTGGGGCCAACGTCCTGACTTTC	CAAVQGNSGANVLTF
NA	15	TRBJ1-1	TRBD1	TRBV7-2	TGTGCCAGCAGCTTAGAGACAGGGGGCGGGACTGAAGCTTTCTTT	CASSLETGGGTEAFF
NA	14	TRBJ2-7	TRBD2	TRBV28	TGTGCCAGCAGCGGGACTAGCGGCTCCTACGAGCAGTACTTC	CASSGTSGSYEQYF
NA	17	TRBJ2-5	NA	TRBV10-1	TGCGCCAGCAGTGACTCAATATGTCAGGGGTGCCAAGAGACCCAGTACTTC	CASSDSICQGCQETQYF
NA	16	TRBJ2-5	TRBD1	TRBV4-1	TGCGCCAGCAGCCCCAGAGGGCACAGGGGGCTGGAGACCCAGTACTTC	CASSPRGHRGLETQYF
NA	18	TRBJ2-1	TRBD2	TRBV7-2	TGTGCCAGCAGCTTACTAGGCGGGCTAGCGGGGGGGGACAATGAGCAGTTCTTC	CASSLLGGLAGGDNEQFF
NA	13	TRBJ2-7	TRBD1	TRBV19	TGTGCCAGTAGCCTGGGACAGACCTACGAGCAGTACTTC	CASSLGQTYEQYF
NA	15	TRBJ1-2	NA	TRBV5-6	TGTGCCAGCAGCTTGGGGGCGGGGGCTAACTATGGCTACACCTTC	CASSLGAGANYGYTF
NA	15	TRBJ2-2	NA	TRBV13	TGTGCCAGCTGGTTGGGGACACTCAACACCGGGGAGCTGTTTTTT	CASWLGTLNTGELFF
NA	13	TRBJ1-5	NA	TRBV19	TGTGCCAGTAGTATTAAGGCCCGGGGGCCCCAGCATTTT	CASSIKARGPQHF
few	14	TRBJ2-3	NA	TRBV29-1	TGCAGCGTTGAAGGCGGGCTAGCAACAGATACGCAGTATTTT	CSVEGGLATDTQYF
NA	14	TRBJ2-7	NA	TRBV7-8	TGTGCCAGCAGCCGGGTACTAGAGCTCGGCGAGCAGTACTTC	CASSRVLELGEQYF
NA	15	TRBJ1-5	TRBD1	TRBV6-1	TGTGCCAGCAGTGACGACAGGGGCGCGAGTCAGCCCCAGCATTTT	CASSDDRGASQPQHF